The 21 T cell receptor beta chains given below trace back to one sample, sequenced in a study of blood T cell repertoires in COVID-19. Profiling relied on immunoSEQ multiplex PCR, and the TCRdb table lists in-frame clones only, not all of them. The repertoire holds about 220,000 clones, approximately 82% seen once, with roughly 8.7% in the top ten. The sample was peripheral blood. Every receptor here comes from a man aged 45-65 years with active or convalescent COVID-19.

V is TRBV5-1 and J is TRBJ2-1; 7 positions agree with TRBD2. Looked up from germline, CDR1 is SGHRS and CDR2 is YFSETQ. This CDR3 has 17 residues. V lost 0 bases, J lost 3 bases, and 9 bases stayed unmatched. Here the CDR3 DNA reads TGCGCCAGCAGCTTGGCCTCTAGCGGCTACTTCTACAATGAGCAGTTCTTC. Amino acids: CASSLASSGYFYNEQFF.

The chain joins TRBV4-1 to TRBJ1-5, with D maybe TRBD1 (6 bases). Germline lookup yields CDR1 MGHRA and CDR2 YSYEKL. The CDR3 is 14 amino acids. Trimming stripped 4 bases from V and 6 bases from J, with 13 bases between. CDR3 in DNA: TGCGCCAGCAGCCTAAAAGGGGGGGTTCAGCCCCAGCATTTT. This codes for CASSLKGGVQPQHF.

This clone came up a few times. The gene calls are TRBV7-2 and TRBJ1-2; D gene uncertain. Germline CDR1 reads SGHTA; CDR2 reads FQGNSA. V dropped 2 bases and J dropped 5 bases, with 9 bases sitting between them. The CDR3 sequence is 13 residues long. The CDR3 sequence is CASSLRPEYGYTF. CDR3 coding DNA: TGTGCCAGCAGCTTAAGGCCGGAGTATGGCTACACCTTC.

The chain couples TRBV4-1 to TRBJ2-7; maybe TRBD2 (5 bases). Trimming shortened V by 0 bases and J by 2 bases, and 14 bases separated the two germline ends. Per the germline V gene, CDR1 is MGHRA and CDR2 is YSYEKL. This CDR3 has 16 residues. The CDR3 loop is CASSQEFGISPYEQYF. The CDR3 DNA sequence: TGCGCCAGCAGCCAAGAGTTCGGGATCTCTCCCTACGAGCAGTACTTC.

The chain couples TRBV19 to TRBJ1-2, with TRBD1 matching over 7 bases. Germline V gene data show CDR1 as LNHDA and CDR2 as SQIVND (reference sequence). After removal of 6 bases from V and 2 bases from J, the junction contained 6 bases not matched to a gene. The CDR3 extends over 14 amino acids. The DNA of the CDR3 is TGTGCCAGTAGGACGACAGGGTCCAACTATGGCTACACCTTC. It is translated as CASRTTGSNYGYTF. The variable domain in full, completed from reference TRBV19 and TRBJ1-2, reads DGGITQSPKYLFRKEGQNVTLSCEQNLNHDAMYWYRQDPGQGLRLIYYSQIVNDFQKGDIAEGYSVSREKKESFPLTVTSAQKNPTAFYLCASRTTGSNYGYTFGSGTRLTVV.

The J gene is TRBJ2-1, the V gene TRBV18; TRBD2 might be the D (6 bases). CDR1 and CDR2 from the germline V gene are KGHSH and LQKENI. V was shortened by 8 bases and J by 5 bases, with 16 bases between the two germline ends. This CDR3 is built from 14 residues. This chain's CDR3 is CASLRTGGNNEQFF. For the CDR3, the DNA is TGTGCCAGCCTTCGTACCGGGGGTAACAATGAGCAGTTCTTC.

This chain joins TRBV18 and TRBJ2-7; TRBD1 agrees at 7 bases. The CDR3 consists of 16 residues. Germline V CDR1 and CDR2: KGHSH, LQKENI. The trim removed 0 bases at V and 0 bases at J, leaving 5 bases unmatched. CDR3 sequence: CASSPPGTEFSYEQYF. CDR3 in DNA: TGTGCCAGCTCACCACCGGGGACAGAGTTCTCCTACGAGCAGTACTTC.

The chain has TRBV5-6 and TRBJ2-1; D is possibly TRBD2 (6 bases). This CDR3 comprises 16 residues. Germline V lookup: CDR1 SGHDT, CDR2 YYEEEE. V was shortened by 4 bases and J by 7 bases, with 21 bases between the two germline ends. CDR3 protein: CASSNPPGLPSNEQFF. Written as DNA, the CDR3 is TGTGCCAGCAGCAACCCACCGGGACTCCCTAGTAATGAGCAGTTCTTC.

This chain connects TRBV27 to TRBJ1-5; 10 positions match TRBD1. This CDR3 comprises 15 residues. The junction had 6 bases not matched to a gene; V was cut back by 5 bases and J by 5 bases. Germline values: CDR1 MNHEY, CDR2 SMNVEV (reference sequence). In nucleotides, the CDR3 is TGTGCCAGCAGTCAGTCCGGGACAGGGGATCAGCCCCAGCATTTT. This codes for CASSQSGTGDQPQHF.

The chain joins TRBV7-2 to TRBJ1-1; 7 bases map to TRBD1. CDR1 is SGHTA, CDR2 FQGNSA, per germline. V trimming: 1 base; J trimming: 5 bases; junction bases outside the gene matches: 10. The CDR3 length is 16 residues. This CDR3 reads CASSLETISGGTEAFF. CDR3 in DNA: TGTGCCAGCAGCTTAGAAACGATATCAGGGGGAACTGAAGCTTTCTTT.

J is TRBJ1-5 and V is TRBV19, with 10 bases identical to TRBD1. V lost 6 bases and J lost 1; bases outside the gene matches: 12. The germline CDR1 and CDR2 sequences are LNHDA and SQIVND (reference sequence). The CDR3 sequence is 18 residues long. In DNA, the CDR3 is TGTGCCAGTAGCGCCCGGGGACAGGGGATTATGAGCAATCAGCCCCAGCATTTT. It specifies CASSARGQGIMSNQPQHF.

As to this clone: Additional DNA sequences in this sample encode the identical CDR3. The V and J genes are TRBV28 and TRBJ2-1; TRBD1 might be the D (6 bases). Looked up from germline, CDR1 is MDHEN and CDR2 is SYDVKM. The CDR3 contains 13 residues. With 4 bases removed from V and 4 bases from J, the gap between germline ends came to 8 bases. The CDR3 sequence is CASSSGAYNEQFF. Written as DNA, the CDR3 is TGTGCCAGCAGTTCAGGGGCGTACAATGAGCAGTTCTTC.

CDR3 DNA sequence: TGTGCCAGCAGTCCGAGCTCCTATAATTCACCCCTCCACTTT. This sequence encodes CASSPSSYNSPLHF. J is TRBJ1-6 and V is TRBV7-8; D call uncertain. The CDR3 covers 14 residues. Germline lookup yields CDR1 SGHVS and CDR2 FQNEAQ. V lost 6 bases and J lost 0, with 6 bases in between.

The chain uses TRBV5-1 and TRBJ1-6; 12 bases agree with TRBD1. Germline V gene data show CDR1 as SGHRS and CDR2 as YFSETQ. This CDR3 is 15 amino acids long. With V trimmed by 4 bases and J by 9 bases, 5 bases remained unmatched. The CDR3 sequence is CASSAGQGASSPLHF. CDR3 bases: TGCGCCAGCAGCGCGGGACAGGGGGCTTCTTCACCCCTCCACTTT.

This clone appeared once. The chain recombines TRBV27 with TRBJ2-7; 7 bases are shared with TRBD1. Germline V lookup: CDR1 MNHEY, CDR2 SMNVEV (reference sequence). Unmatched junction bases numbered 5, after V lost 5 bases and J lost 4 bases. The length of the CDR3 is 13 residues. CDR3 region: CASSDRAPYEQYF. The CDR3 bases are TGTGCCAGCAGTGACAGGGCCCCATACGAGCAGTACTTC.

V usage is TRBV7-9 and J usage is TRBJ2-1; D is uncertain. Germline values: CDR1 SEHNR, CDR2 FQNEAQ (reference sequence). V lost 1 base, J lost 6 bases, and 7 bases lay in between. The CDR3 is 13 residues long. The CDR3 DNA is TGTGCCAGCAGCTTAGTAGCAAGCAATGAGCAGTTCTTC. This codes for CASSLVASNEQFF.

This clone was found once. An end of the junction differs from the germline gene, which may be a read error. J is TRBJ2-1 and V is TRBV7-9; D possibly corresponds to TRBD1 (6 bases). The CDR3 spans 15 residues. Germline V CDR1 and CDR2: SEHNR, FQNEAQ (reference sequence). Written as DNA, the CDR3 is TGTGCCAGCAGCACGGACCGGGACACCTACCATGAGCAGTTCTTC. Its translation is CASSTDRDTYHEQFF.

CDR3: CASSRRLDSGNTIYF. For the CDR3, the DNA is TGTGCCAGCAGTAGGAGGTTGGACTCTGGAAACACCATATATTTT. This chain links TRBV2 with TRBJ1-3; D is undetermined. V gave up 5 bases and J gave up 0 bases, with 11 bases separating them. Germline CDR1 and CDR2: SNHLY and FYNNEI. The CDR3 length is 15 residues.

V and J are TRBV19 and TRBJ2-1; no clear D. Per the germline V gene, CDR1 is LNHDA and CDR2 is SQIVND (reference sequence). The CDR3 loop spans 16 amino acids. Deletions cut 3 bases from V and 6 bases from J, with 18 bases between. CDR3 bases: TGTGCCAGTAGTATTAAGCTCGGGTCCCTCTCCAATGAGCAGTTCTTC. It translates to CASSIKLGSLSNEQFF.

CDR3 sequence: CASRGTGVSPLHF. CDR3 bases: TGCGCCAGCAGGGGAACAGGGGTTTCACCCCTCCACTTT. The rearrangement links TRBV10-2 to TRBJ1-6, with TRBD1 matching over 7 bases. The CDR3 has 13 residues. The junction had 5 bases not matched to a gene; V was cut back by 6 bases and J by 9 bases. Germline loops: CDR1 WSHSY, CDR2 SAAADI.

This rearrangement joins TRBV13 to TRBJ1-1; 9 bases agree with TRBD1. The V gene end was trimmed by 2 bases and the J gene end by 0 bases; junction bases not matched to a gene: 10. This CDR3 contains 18 residues. CDR1 and CDR2 from the germline V gene are PRHDT and FYEKMQ (reference sequence). In DNA form, the CDR3 reads TGTGCCAGCAGCTTATTTAAGGGGACAGGGCTCATGAACACTGAAGCTTTCTTT. This translates into CASSLFKGTGLMNTEAFF.